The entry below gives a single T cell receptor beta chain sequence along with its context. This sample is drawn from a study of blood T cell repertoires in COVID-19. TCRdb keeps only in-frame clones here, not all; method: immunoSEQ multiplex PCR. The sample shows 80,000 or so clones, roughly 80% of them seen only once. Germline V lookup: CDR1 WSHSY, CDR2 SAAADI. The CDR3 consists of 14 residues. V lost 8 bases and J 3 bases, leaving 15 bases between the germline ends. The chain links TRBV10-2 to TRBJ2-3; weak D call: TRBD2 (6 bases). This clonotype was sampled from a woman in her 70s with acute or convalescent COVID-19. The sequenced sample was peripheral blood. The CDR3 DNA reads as TGCGCCAGCGGCGGGATGCCGGGGACAGATACGCAGTATTTT. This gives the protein CASGGMPGTDTQYF.